This TCR beta chain is from a study of T cell repertoires in cytomegalovirus infection. Study-wide context: In the study, CMV epitopes included recently identified HLA-C-restricted and well-studied HLA-B-restricted ones. It was the public TCR beta signatures that indicated both CMV infection and matching HLA type.

The length of the CDR3 is 14 residues. The germline V gene encodes CDR1 MGHDK and CDR2 SYGVNS. Trimming left V 6 bases short and J 6 bases short, with 14 bases between. TCRdb re-called the reads through MiXCR, storing one row per CDR3 protein. The sample yields around 23,000 distinct CDR3 sequences, roughly 20% seen once. In regard to this clonotype: Its antigen is not known.

The V gene is TRBV25-1, the J gene TRBJ2-2, with a possible D match to TRBD2 (5 bases). The sample in question was CD8+ T cells from cultured PBMCs, obtained from culture after CMV antigen stimulation. This TCR came from a human donor in good health (CMV status not recorded). Some clones in this sample may be carry-over from other donors' samples. The CDR3 spells CASSPSLGAGELFF. The DNA of the CDR3 is TGTGCCAGCAGCCCATCGCTCGGGGCCGGGGAGCTGTTTTTT.